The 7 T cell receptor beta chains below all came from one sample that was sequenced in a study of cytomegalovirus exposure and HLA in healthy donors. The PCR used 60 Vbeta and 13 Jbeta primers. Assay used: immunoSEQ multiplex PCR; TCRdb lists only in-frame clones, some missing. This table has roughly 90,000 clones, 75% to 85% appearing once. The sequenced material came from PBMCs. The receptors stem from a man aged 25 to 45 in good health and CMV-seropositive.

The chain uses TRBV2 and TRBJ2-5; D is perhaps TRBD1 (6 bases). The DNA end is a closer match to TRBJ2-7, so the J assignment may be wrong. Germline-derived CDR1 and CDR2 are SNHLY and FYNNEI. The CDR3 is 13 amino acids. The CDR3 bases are TGTGCCAGCAGCCCGACAGGTTGGATCGAGCAGTACTTC. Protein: CASSPTGWIEQYF.

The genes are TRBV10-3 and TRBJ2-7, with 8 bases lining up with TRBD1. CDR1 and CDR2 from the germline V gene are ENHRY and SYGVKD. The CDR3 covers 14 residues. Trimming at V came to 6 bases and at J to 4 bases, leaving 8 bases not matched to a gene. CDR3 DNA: TGTGCCATCAGCACAGGGGGACGTTCGTACGAGCAGTACTTC. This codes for CAISTGGRSYEQYF.

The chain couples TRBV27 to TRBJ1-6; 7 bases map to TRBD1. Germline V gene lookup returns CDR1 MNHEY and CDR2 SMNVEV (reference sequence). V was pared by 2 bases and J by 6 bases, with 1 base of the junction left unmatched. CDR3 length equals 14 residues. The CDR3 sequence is CASSLGQVNSPLHF. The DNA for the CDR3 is TGTGCCAGCAGTTTAGGACAGGTTAATTCACCCCTCCACTTT.

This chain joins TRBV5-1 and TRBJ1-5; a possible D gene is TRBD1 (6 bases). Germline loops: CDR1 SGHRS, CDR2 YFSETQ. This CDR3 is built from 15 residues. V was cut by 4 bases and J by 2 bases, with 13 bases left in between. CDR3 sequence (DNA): TGCGCCAGCAGCCTTACAGGGTCGGGCAATCAGCCCCAGCATTTT. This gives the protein CASSLTGSGNQPQHF.

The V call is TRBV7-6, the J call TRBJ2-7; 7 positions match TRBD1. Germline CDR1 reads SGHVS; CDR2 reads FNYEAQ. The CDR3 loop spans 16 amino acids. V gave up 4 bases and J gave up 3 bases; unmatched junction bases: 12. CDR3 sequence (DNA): TGTGCCAGCAGCTCATTCGGAGGACAGGCTCTCTACGAGCAGTACTTC. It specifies CASSSFGGQALYEQYF.

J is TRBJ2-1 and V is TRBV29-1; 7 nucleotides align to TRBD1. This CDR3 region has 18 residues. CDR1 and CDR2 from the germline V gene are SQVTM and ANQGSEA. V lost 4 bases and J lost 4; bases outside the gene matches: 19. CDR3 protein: CSVVGTGDARLGYNEQFF. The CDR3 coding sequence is TGCAGCGTTGTGGGCACAGGGGATGCAAGGCTCGGGTACAATGAGCAGTTCTTC.

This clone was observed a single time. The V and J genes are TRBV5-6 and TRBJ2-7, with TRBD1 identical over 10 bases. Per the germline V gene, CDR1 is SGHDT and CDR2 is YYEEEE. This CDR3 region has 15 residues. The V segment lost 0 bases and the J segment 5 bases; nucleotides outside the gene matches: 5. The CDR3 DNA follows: TGTGCCAGCAGCTTGGTGGGGACAGGGGACCACGAGCAGTACTTC. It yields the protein CASSLVGTGDHEQYF.